The sequence of this TCR beta chain was determined in a study of CD8+CD57+ T cells in acquired aplastic anemia. Germline-derived CDR1 and CDR2 are LNHDA and SQIVND (reference sequence). This CDR3 spans 13 amino acids. V was clipped by 1 base and J by 7 bases, with 8 bases between them. TCR beta VDJ and CDR3 were profiled, and genomic DNA was the template. TCRdb independently ran MiXCR on the reads; one entry per CDR3 protein. The data contain tens of thousands of distinct CDR3 sequences, 63% of them singletons. Before being chosen for sequencing, patients had shown CD8+CD57+ cell expansion by flow cytometry.

Sequenced material: sorted CD4+, CD8+, or CD8+CD57+ T cells (not recorded which) from PBMCs. The source of this sequence is a human donor with aplastic anemia. The chain links TRBV19 to TRBJ1-5; no definite D call. DNA of the CDR3: TGTGCCAGTAGTATAGCGGTTGGGCAGCCCCAGCATTTT. Protein: CASSIAVGQPQHF.